The sample holds many counts of the clone carrying this TCR beta chain. This specimen comes from a study of identical twins' blood T cells. This CDR3 is built from 11 residues. The V gene lost 5 bases and the J gene lost 12 bases, with 11 bases spanning the gap. A single record per CDR3 protein comes from TCRdb applying MiXCR to the 5' RACE reads. The sample comprises a few hundred thousand distinct CDR3 sequences, over 25% of which are singletons, and roughly 6.1% rests with the top ten. V usage is TRBV12-3 or TRBV12-4 and J usage is TRBJ2-1, with D perhaps assigned TRBD1 or TRBD2 (5 bases each). The sample taken for sequencing was PBMCs. The TCR originated in a woman aged 18-55 years in good health. The CDR3 is CASSLGELQFF. DNA for the CDR3: TGTGCCAGCAGTCTAGGGGAGCTGCAGTTCTTC.